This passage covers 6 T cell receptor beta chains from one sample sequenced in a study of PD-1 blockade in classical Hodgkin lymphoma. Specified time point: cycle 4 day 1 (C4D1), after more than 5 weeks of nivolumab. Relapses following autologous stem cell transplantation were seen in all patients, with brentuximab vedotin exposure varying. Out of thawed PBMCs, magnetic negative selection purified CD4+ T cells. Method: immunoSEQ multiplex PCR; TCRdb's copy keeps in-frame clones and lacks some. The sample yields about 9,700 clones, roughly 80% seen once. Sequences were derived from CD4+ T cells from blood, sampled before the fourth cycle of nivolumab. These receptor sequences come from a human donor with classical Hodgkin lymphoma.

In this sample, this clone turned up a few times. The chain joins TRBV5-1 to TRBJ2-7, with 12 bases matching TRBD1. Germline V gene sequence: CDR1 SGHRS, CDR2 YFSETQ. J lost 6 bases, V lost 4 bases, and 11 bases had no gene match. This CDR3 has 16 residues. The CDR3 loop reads CASSLAGTGGLGEQYV. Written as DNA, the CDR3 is TGCGCCAGCAGCCTCGCCGGGACAGGGGGCTTGGGCGAGCAGTACGTC.

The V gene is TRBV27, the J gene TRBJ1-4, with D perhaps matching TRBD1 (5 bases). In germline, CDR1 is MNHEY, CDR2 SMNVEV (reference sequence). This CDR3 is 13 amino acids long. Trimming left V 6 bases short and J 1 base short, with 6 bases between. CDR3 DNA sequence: TGTGCCAGCAGGGGACGAACTAATGAAAAACTGTTTTTT. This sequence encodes CASRGRTNEKLFF. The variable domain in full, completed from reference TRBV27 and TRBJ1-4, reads EAQVTQNPRYLITVTGKKLTVTCSQNMNHEYMSWYRQDPGLGLRQIYYSMNVEVTDKGDVPEGYKVSRKEKRNFPLILESPSPNQTSLYFCASRGRTNEKLFFGSGTQLSVL.

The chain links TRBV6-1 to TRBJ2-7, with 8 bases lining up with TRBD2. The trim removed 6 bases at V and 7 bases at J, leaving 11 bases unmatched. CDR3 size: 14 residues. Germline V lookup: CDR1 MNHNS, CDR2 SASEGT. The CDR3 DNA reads TGTGCCAGCAGGCGCGACGGGGGGGCAAGGGAGCAGTACGTC. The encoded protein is CASRRDGGAREQYV.

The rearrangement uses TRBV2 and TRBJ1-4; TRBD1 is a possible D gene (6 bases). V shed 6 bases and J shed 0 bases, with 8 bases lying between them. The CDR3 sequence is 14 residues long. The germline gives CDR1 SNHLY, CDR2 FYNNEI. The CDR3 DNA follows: TGTGCCAGCAGGGGGACATCAACTAATGAAAAACTGTTTTTT. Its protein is CASRGTSTNEKLFF.

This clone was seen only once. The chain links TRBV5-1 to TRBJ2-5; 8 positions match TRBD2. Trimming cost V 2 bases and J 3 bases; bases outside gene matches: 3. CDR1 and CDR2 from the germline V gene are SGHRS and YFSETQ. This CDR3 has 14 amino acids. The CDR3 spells CASSFGGVEETQYF. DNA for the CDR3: TGCGCCAGCAGCTTCGGGGGGGTCGAAGAGACCCAGTACTTC.

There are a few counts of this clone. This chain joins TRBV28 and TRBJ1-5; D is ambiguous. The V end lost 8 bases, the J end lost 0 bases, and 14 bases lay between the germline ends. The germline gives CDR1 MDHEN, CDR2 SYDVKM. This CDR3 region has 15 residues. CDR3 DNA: TGTGCCAGCTGCCCCCCCGGGATTAGCAATCAGCCCCAGCATTTT. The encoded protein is CASCPPGISNQPQHF. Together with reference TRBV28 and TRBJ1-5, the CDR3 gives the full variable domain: DVKVTQSSRYLVKRTGEKVFLECVQDMDHENMFWYRQDPGLGLRLIYFSYDVKMKEKGDIPEGYSVSREKKERFSLILESASTNQTSMYLCASCPPGISNQPQHFGDGTRLSIL.